This T cell receptor (beta chain) originates from a study of T-cell reconstitution after alpha-beta-depleted transplantation in children. Unique molecular identifiers were incorporated when the TCRbeta library was constructed. TCRdb re-called the PCR reads with MiXCR, one entry per CDR3 protein. The data contain about 200,000 distinct CDR3 sequences, more than 12% of them singletons. Ten or more counts support this clonotype. The TCR comes from a human donor who donated a stem cell graft to a child with acute lymphoblastic leukemia. The source material was PBMCs from the stem cell graft donor, sampled from the stem cell graft.

This CDR3 reads CASSLVAEIWVNIQYF. CDR3 coding DNA: TGTGCCAGCAGCTTGGTGGCGGAAATTTGGGTGAACATTCAGTACTTC. The rearrangement links TRBV5-5 to TRBJ2-4; D call uncertain. CDR1 is SGHKS and CDR2 is YYEKEE in the germline V gene (reference sequence). The length of the CDR3 is 16 residues. Trimming pared 0 bases from V and 7 bases from J, leaving 17 bases between.